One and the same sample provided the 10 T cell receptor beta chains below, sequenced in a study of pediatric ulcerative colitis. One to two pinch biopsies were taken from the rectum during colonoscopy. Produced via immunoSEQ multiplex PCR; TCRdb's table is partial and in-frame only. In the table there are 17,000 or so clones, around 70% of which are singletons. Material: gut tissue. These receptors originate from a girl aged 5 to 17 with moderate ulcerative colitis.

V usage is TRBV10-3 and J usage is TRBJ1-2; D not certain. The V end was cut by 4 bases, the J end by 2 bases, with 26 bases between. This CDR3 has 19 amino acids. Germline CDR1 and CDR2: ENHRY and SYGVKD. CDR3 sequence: CAISARSAGSDLMNYGYTF. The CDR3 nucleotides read TGTGCCATCAGTGCCCGGTCTGCCGGGTCCGATCTGATGAACTATGGCTACACCTTC.

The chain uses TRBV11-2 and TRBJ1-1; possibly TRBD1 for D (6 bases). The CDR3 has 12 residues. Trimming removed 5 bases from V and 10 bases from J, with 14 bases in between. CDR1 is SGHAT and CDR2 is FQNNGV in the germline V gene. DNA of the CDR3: TGTGCCAGCAGCCCAGGGGAGTTTGGAGCTTTCTTT. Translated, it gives CASSPGEFGAFF.

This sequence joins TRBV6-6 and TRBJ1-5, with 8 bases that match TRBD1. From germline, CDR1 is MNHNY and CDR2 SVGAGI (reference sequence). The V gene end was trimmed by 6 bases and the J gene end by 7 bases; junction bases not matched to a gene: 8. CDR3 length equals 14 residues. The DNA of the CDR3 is TGTGCCAGCAGAACCGGACAGGGAGGACAGCCCCAGCATTTT. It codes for CASRTGQGGQPQHF.

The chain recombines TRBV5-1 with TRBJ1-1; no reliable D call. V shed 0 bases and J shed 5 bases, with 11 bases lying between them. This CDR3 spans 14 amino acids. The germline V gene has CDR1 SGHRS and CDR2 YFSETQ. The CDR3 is CASSLGEVRTEAFF. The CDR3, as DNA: TGCGCCAGCAGCTTGGGGGAGGTGAGGACTGAAGCTTTCTTT.

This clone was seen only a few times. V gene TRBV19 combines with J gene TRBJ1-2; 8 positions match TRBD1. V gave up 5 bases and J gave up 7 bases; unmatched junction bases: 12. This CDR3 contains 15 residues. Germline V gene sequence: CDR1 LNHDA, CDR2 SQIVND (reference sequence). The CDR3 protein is CASSRTGRVFGGYTF. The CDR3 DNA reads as TGTGCCAGTAGTCGGACAGGGAGGGTTTTCGGTGGCTACACCTTC.

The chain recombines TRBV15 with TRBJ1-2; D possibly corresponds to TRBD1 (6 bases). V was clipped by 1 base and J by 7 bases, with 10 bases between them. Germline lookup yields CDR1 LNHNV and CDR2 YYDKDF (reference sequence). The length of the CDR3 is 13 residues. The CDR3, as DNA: TGTGCCACCAGCAGAGCTCAGGGGAGTGGCTACACCTTC. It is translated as CATSRAQGSGYTF.

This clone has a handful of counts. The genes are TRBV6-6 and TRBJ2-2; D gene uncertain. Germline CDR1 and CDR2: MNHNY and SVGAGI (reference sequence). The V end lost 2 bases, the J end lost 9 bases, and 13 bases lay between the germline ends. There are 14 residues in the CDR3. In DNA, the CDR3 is TGTGCCAGCAGTTACGACCGGGTTTACAGGGAGCTGTTTTTT. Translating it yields CASSYDRVYRELFF.

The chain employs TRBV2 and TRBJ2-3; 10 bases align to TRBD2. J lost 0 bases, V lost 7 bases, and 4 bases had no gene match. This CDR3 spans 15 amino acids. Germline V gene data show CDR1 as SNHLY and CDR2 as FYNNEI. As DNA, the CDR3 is TGTGCCAGCACCCCGACTAGCGGGAGCACAGATACGCAGTATTTT. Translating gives CASTPTSGSTDTQYF.

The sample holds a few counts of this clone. CDR3 sequence: CASSPNPGSDNEQFF. In DNA form, the CDR3 reads TGTGCCAGCTCACCAAATCCAGGGTCGGACAATGAGCAGTTCTTC. The rearrangement uses TRBV18 and TRBJ2-1, with a possible D match to TRBD1 (5 bases). Trimming cost V 2 bases and J 5 bases, with 13 bases left between them. The germline CDR1 and CDR2 sequences are KGHSH and LQKENI. The length of the CDR3 is 15 residues.

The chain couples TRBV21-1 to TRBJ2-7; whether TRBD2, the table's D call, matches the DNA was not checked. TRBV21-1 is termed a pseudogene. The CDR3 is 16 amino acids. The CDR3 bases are TGTGCCAGCAGCAAACTCCGGAGGGTCATGGCCTACGAGCAGTACTTC. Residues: CASSKLRRVMAYEQYF.